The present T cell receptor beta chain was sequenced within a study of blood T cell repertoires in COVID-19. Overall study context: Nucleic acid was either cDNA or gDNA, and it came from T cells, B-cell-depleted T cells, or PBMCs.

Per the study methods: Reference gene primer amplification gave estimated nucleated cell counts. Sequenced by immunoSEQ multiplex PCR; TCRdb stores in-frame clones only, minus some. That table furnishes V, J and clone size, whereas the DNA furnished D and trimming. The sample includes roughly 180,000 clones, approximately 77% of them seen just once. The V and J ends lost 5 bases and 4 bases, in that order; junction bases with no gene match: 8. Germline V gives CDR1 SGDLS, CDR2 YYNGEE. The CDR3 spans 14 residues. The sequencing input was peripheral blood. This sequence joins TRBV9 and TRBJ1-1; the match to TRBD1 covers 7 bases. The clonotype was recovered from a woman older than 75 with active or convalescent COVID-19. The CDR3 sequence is CASSQTGRGTEAFF. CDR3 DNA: TGTGCCAGCAGTCAGACAGGGCGGGGCACTGAAGCTTTCTTT.